This T cell receptor (beta chain) was observed in a study of OX40 agonist ivuxolimab in advanced cancers. This CDR3 has 13 residues. The V gene's germline CDR1 is SNHLY and CDR2 FYNNEI. V was shortened by 4 bases and J by 0 bases, with 7 bases between the two germline ends. TCRdb's copy holds only in-frame clones and misses some; the assay was immunoSEQ multiplex PCR. The sample has 36,000 or so clones; around 73% are singletons. This clone turned up a few times. The TCR comes from an adult with an advanced solid tumor such as melanoma, head and neck, liver or kidney cancer. Sequencing used CD4+ or CD8+ T cells sorted from blood, obtained in a trial of the OX40 agonist ivuxolimab. This chain joins TRBV2 and TRBJ2-7; D remains ambiguous. The CDR3 DNA follows: TGTGCCAGCAGTGTTGAAATCTCCTACGAGCAGTACTTC. This codes for CASSVEISYEQYF.